This T cell receptor (beta chain) was captured in a study of neoadjuvant anti-PD-1 for oral cavity cancer. TCRdb keeps only in-frame clones here, not all; method: immunoSEQ multiplex PCR. The sample consists of tens of thousands of clones, roughly 80% of them appearing once. This CDR3 spans 16 amino acids. J lost 3 bases, V lost 4 bases, and 8 bases had no gene match. Germline lookup yields CDR1 KGHSH and CDR2 LQKENI. The source material was PBMCs, sampled before nivolumab (anti-PD-1) treatment. This chain joins TRBV18 and TRBJ2-3; the match to TRBD1 covers 9 bases. This sequence was found in a person aged 35 to 85 with oral cavity squamous cell carcinoma. The CDR3 bases are TGTGCCAGCTCACTAAGCGGGACAGGGAGGACAGATACGCAGTATTTT. It specifies CASSLSGTGRTDTQYF. The full variable domain, rest sourced from reference TRBV18 and TRBJ2-3, is NAGVMQNPRHLVRRRGQEARLRCSPMKGHSHVYWYRQLPEEGLKFMVYLQKENIIDESGMPKERFSAEFPKEGPSILRIQQVVRGDSAAYFCASSLSGTGRTDTQYFGPGTRLTVL.